Sequencing of this TCR beta chain was carried out in a study of PD-L1 blockade in urothelial cancer. Study at large: Patients commenced intravenous atezolizumab, 1,200 mg every 3 weeks, in the mid-2010s.

This table comes from immunoSEQ multiplex PCR, and its TCRdb copy is limited to in-frame clones, with some not included. The repertoire holds some 53,000 clones, with around 79% as singletons. Time point meaning: pretreatment peripheral blood. The CDR3 spans 14 residues. Germline V gene sequence: CDR1 MNHEY, CDR2 SVGAGI. V was pared by 5 bases and J by 7 bases, with 5 bases of the junction left unmatched. The receptor's source is a man between 65 and 85 years old with urothelial cancer. This rearrangement joins TRBV6-5 to TRBJ2-6; 7 nucleotides agree with TRBD1. The material sequenced was PBMCs, taken around atezolizumab (anti-PD-L1) treatment. The CDR3 nucleotides read TGTGCCAGCAGTGCGACAGGGTTAGCCAACGTCCTGACTTTC. Translation gives CASSATGLANVLTF.